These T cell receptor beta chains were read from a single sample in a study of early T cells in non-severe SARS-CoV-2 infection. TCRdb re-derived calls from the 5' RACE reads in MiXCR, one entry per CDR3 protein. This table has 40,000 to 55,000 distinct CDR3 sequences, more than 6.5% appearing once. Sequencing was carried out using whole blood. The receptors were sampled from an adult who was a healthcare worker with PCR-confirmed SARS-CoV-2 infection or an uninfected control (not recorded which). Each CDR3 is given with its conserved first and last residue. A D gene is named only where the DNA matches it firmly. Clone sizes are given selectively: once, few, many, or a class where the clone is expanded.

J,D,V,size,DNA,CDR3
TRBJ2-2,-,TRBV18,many,TGTGCCAGCTCACCAGTGGCCGGGGAGCTGTTTTTT,CASSPVAGELFF
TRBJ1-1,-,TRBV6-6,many,TGTGCCAGCAGTTACAGGGCAGAAGCTTTCTTT,CASSYRAEAFF
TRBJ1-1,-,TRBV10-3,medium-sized,TGTGCCACCCGCGGCAGGGATCAGTACACTGAAGCTTTCTTT,CATRGRDQYTEAFF
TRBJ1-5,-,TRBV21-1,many,TGTGCCAGCAATCCACCACGTGTCGGGCAGCCCCAGCATTTT,CASNPPRVGQPQHF
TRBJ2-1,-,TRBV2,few,TGTGCCAGCACGGGAGTGCAGTCCTACAATGAGCAGTTCTTC,CASTGVQSYNEQFF
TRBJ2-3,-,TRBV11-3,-,TGTGCCAGCAGCTTAGAGGCGGCGGGGGCGAGAGATACGCAGTATTTT,CASSLEAAGARDTQYF
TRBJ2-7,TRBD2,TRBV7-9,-,TGTGCCAGCAGCTTAGTCGCTAGCGGGGGTCTACTTTACTCCTACGAGCAGTACTTC,CASSLVASGGLLYSYEQYF
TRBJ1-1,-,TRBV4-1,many,TGCGCCAGCAGCCAAGATATAACGTTCACTGAAGCTTTCTTT,CASSQDITFTEAFF
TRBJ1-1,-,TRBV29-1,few,TGCAGCGTTGAGCCCCCGGGGGCTAACACTGAAGCTTTCTTT,CSVEPPGANTEAFF
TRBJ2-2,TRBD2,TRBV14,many,TGTGCCAGCAGCCGACTAGCGGGGGGGCTCTTGTGGACCGGGGAGCTGTTTTTT,CASSRLAGGLLWTGELFF
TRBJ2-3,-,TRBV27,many,TGTGCCAGCAGTTTATCGGCAGCACTAGATACGCAGTATTTT,CASSLSAALDTQYF
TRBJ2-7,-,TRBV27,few,TGTGCCAGCAGTTTACTGGGACGGCCCTACGAGCAGTACTTC,CASSLLGRPYEQYF
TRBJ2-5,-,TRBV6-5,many,TGTGCCAGCAGTTACTCAGAGGAGTCTTTCCAAGAGACCCAGTACTTC,CASSYSEESFQETQYF
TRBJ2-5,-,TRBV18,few,TGTGCCAGCTCACCTGGGGGTAGCGAGACCCAGTACTTC,CASSPGGSETQYF
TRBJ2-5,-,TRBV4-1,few,TGCGCCAGCAGCCAAGTTCTCCAAGAGACCCAGTACTTC,CASSQVLQETQYF
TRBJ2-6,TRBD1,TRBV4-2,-,TGTGCCAGCAGCCAGGGGACAGTTCCTGGGGCCAACGTCCTGACTTTC,CASSQGTVPGANVLTF
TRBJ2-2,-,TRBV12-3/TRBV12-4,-,TGTGCCAGCAGTTTTGTACAGCACACCGGGGAGCTGTTTTTT,CASSFVQHTGELFF
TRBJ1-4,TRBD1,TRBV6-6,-,TGTGCCAGCGAGGGACAGGGGGGTGAAAAACTGTTTTTT,CASEGQGGEKLFF
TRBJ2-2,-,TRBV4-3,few,TGCGCCAGCAGCCAGAACACCGGGGAGCTGTTTTTT,CASSQNTGELFF
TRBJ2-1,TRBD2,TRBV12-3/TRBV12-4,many,TGTGCCAGCAGCAAAGCGGGGACTAGCGCCTACAATGAGCAGTTCTTC,CASSKAGTSAYNEQFF
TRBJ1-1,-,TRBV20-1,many,TGCAGTGCTAGTGGGGGCGCGAACACTGAAGCTTTCTTT,CSASGGANTEAFF
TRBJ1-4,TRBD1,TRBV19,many,TGTGCCAGTAGTATCCGGACAGGCGGCGGTGAAAAACTGTTTTTT,CASSIRTGGGEKLFF
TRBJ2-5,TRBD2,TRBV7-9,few,TGTGCCAGCAGCTTACGTGGCGGGAGAGAGACCCAGTACTTC,CASSLRGGRETQYF
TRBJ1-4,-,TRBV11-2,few,TGTGCCAGCAGCTTTACGGGGGGGCATGAAAAACTGTTTTTT,CASSFTGGHEKLFF
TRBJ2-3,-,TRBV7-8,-,TGTGCCAGCAGCTTAGCGGGGGGGCAAACAGATACGCAGTATTTT,CASSLAGGQTDTQYF
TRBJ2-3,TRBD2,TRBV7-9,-,TGTGCCAGCAGCTTCGCGCTCACTAGCGGGGGCACAGATACGCAGTATTTT,CASSFALTSGGTDTQYF
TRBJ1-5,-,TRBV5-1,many,TGCGCCAGCAGCTTGGGTGACTCTCTTAGCAATCAGCCCCAGCATTTT,CASSLGDSLSNQPQHF
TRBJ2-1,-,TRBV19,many,TGTGCCAGTTCCTGGGGAATGAATGAGCAGTTCTTC,CASSWGMNEQFF
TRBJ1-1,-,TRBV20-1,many,TGCAGTGCTAAACCTTCTGGGTGGGAAGCTTTCTTT,CSAKPSGWEAFF
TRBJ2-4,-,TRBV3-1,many,TGTGCCAGCAGCCAAGATCTGGTAGGGGCCAAAAACATTCAGTACTTC,CASSQDLVGAKNIQYF
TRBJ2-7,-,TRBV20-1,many,TGCAGTGCTAGAGGAGACTCCTACGAGCAGTACTTC,CSARGDSYEQYF
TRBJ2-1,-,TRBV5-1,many,TGCGCCAGCAGCTGGGGGAATGAGCAGTTCTTC,CASSWGNEQFF
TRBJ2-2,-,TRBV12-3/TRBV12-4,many,TGTGCCAGCAGTTTAGACAGGCCAAACACCGGGGAGCTGTTTTTT,CASSLDRPNTGELFF